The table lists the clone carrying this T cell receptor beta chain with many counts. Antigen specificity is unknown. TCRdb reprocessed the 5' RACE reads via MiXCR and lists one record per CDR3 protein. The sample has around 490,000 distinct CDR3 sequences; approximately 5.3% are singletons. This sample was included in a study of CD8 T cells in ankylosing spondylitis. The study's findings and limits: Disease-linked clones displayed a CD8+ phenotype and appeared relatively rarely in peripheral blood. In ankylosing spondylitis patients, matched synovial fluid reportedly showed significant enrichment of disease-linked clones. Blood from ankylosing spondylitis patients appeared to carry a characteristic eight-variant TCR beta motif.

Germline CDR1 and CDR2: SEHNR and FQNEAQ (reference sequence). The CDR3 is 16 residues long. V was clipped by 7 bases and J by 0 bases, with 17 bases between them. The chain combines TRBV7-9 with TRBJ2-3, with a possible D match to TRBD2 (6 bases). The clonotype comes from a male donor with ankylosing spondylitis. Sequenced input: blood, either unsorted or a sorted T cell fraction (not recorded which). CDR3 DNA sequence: TGTGCCAGCACCCGGACCCGGGACTTGAGCACAGATACGCAGTATTTT. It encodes CASTRTRDLSTDTQYF.